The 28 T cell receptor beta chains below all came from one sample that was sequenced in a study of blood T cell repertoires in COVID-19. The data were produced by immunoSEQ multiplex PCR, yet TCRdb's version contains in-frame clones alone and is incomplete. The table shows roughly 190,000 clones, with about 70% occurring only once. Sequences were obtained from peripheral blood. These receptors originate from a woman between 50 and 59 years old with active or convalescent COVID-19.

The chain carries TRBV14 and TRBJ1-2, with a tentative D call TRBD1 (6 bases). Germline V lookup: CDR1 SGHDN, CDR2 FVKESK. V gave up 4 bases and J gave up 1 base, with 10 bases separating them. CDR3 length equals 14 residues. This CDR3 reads CASSRDRINYGYTF. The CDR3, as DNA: TGTGCCAGCAGCCGTGACAGGATTAACTATGGCTACACCTTC. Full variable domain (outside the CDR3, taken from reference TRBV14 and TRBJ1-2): EAGVTQFPSHSVIEKGQTVTLRCDPISGHDNLYWYRRVMGKEIKFLLHFVKESKQDESGMPNNRFLAERTGGTYSTLKVQPAELEDSGVYFCASSRDRINYGYTFGSGTRLTVV.

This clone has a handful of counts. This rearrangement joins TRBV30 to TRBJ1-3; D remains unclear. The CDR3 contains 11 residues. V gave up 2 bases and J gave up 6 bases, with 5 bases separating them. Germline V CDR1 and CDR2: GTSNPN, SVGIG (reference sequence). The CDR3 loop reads CAWSTLNTIYF. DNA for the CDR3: TGTGCCTGGAGTACTTTAAACACCATATATTTT.

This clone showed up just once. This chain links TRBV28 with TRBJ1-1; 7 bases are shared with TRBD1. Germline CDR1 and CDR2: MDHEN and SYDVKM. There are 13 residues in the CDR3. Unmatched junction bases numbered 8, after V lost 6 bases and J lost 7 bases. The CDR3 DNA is TGTGCCAGCAGCTTGGACAGGCGCTTTGAAGCTTTCTTT. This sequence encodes CASSLDRRFEAFF.

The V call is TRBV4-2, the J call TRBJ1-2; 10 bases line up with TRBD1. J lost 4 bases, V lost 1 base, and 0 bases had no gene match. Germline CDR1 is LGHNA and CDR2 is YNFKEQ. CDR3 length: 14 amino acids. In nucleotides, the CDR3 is TGTGCCAGCAGCCAAGGGACAGGGGGCTATGGCTACACCTTC. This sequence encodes CASSQGTGGYGYTF.

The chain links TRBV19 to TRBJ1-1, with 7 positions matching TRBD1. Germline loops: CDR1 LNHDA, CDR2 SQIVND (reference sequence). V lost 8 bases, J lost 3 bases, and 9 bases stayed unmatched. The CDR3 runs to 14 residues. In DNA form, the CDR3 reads TGTGCCAGTCAATCAACAGGGGCCGACACTGAAGCTTTCTTT. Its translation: CASQSTGADTEAFF.

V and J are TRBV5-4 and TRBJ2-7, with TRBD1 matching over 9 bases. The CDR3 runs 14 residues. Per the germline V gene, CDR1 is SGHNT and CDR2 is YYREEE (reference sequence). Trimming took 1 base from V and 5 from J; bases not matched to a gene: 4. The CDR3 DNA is TGTGCCAGCAGCTTGTATGGGACAGGGCACGAGCAGTACTTC. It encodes CASSLYGTGHEQYF.

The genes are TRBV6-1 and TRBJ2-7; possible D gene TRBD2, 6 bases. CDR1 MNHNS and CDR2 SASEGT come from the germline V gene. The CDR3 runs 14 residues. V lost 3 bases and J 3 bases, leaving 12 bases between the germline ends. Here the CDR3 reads CASSEGGVLYEQYF. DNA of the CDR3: TGTGCCAGCAGTGAGGGGGGAGTCCTCTACGAGCAGTACTTC.

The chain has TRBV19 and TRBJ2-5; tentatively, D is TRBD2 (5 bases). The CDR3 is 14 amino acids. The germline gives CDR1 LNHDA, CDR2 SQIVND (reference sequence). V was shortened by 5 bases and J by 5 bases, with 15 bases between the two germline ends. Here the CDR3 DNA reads TGTGCCAGTAGTGGGTCTAGCCGCTCGGAGACCCAGTACTTC. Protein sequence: CASSGSSRSETQYF.

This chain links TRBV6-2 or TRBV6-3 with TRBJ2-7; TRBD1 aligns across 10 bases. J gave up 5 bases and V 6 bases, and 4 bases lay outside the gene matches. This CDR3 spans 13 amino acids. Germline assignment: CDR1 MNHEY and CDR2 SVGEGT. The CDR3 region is CASSRDRGDEQYF. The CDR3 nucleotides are TGTGCCAGCAGCCGGGACAGGGGCGACGAGCAGTACTTC.

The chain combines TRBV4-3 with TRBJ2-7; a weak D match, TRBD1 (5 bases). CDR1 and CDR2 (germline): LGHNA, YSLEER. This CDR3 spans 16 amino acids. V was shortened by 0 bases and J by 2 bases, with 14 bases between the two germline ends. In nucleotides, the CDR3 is TGCGCCAGCAGCCAAGACCCCCTAGGGGCCACCTACGAGCAGTACTTC. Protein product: CASSQDPLGATYEQYF.

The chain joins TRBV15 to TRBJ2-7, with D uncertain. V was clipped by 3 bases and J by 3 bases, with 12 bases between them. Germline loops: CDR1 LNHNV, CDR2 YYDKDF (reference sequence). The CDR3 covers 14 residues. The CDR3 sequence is CATSSKQPYYEQYF. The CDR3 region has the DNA TGTGCCACCAGCAGTAAACAGCCATACTACGAGCAGTACTTC.

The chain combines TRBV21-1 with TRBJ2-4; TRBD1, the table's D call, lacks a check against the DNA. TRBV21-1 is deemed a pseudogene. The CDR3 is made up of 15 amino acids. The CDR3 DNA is TGTGCCAGCAGCAAGGGACAGGGGGCCAAAAACATTCAGTACTTC. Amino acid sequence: CASSKGQGAKNIQYF.

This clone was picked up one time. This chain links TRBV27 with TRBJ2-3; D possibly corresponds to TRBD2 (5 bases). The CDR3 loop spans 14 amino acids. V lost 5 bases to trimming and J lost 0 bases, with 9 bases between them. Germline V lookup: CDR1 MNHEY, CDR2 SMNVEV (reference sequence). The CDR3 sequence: CASSPSRSTDTQYF. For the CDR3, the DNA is TGTGCCAGCAGTCCTAGCCGAAGCACAGATACGCAGTATTTT.

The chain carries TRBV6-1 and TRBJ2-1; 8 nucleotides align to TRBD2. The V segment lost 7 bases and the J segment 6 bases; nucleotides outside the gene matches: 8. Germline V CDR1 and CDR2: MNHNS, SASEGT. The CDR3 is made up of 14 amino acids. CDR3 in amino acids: CASKERERANEQFF. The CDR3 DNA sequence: TGTGCCAGCAAAGAGCGGGAGCGGGCCAATGAGCAGTTCTTC.

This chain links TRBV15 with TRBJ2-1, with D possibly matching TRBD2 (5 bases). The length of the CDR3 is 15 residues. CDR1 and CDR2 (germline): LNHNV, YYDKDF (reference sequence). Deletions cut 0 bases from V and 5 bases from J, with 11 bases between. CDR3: CATSRDRRRDNEQFF. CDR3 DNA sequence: TGTGCCACCAGCAGAGATAGGAGGCGGGACAATGAGCAGTTCTTC.

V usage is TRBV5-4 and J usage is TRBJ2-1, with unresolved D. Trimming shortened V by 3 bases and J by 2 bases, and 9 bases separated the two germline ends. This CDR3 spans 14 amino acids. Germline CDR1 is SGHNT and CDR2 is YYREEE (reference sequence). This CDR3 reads CASSSWAAYNEQFF. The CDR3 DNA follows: TGTGCCAGCAGCTCCTGGGCCGCCTACAATGAGCAGTTCTTC.

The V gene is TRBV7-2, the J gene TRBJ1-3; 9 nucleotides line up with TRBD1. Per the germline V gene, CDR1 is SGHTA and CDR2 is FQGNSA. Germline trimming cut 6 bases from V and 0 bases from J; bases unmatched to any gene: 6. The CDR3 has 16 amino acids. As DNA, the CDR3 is TGTGCCAGCAGGTGGGACAGGGCGTCCTCTGGAAACACCATATATTTT. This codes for CASRWDRASSGNTIYF.

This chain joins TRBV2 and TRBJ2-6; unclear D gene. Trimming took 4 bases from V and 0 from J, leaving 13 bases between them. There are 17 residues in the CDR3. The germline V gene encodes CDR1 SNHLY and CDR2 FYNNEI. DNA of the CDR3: TGTGCCAGCAGTGGGCTGGTCCATCACTCTGGGGCCAACGTCCTGACTTTC. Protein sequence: CASSGLVHHSGANVLTF.

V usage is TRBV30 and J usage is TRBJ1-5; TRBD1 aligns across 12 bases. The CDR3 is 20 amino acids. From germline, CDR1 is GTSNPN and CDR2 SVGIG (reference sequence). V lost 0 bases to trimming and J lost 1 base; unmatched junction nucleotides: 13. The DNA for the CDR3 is TGTGCCTGGAGTGTCGGCCTTTCTGGGGGACAGGGGGCCAGCAATCAGCCCCAGCATTTT. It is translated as CAWSVGLSGGQGASNQPQHF.

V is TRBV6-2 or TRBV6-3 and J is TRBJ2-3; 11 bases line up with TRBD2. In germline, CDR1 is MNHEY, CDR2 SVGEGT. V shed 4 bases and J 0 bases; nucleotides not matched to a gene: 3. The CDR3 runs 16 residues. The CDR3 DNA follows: TGTGCCAGCAGTTCCTGGACTAGCGGGAGCACAGATACGCAGTATTTT. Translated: CASSSWTSGSTDTQYF.

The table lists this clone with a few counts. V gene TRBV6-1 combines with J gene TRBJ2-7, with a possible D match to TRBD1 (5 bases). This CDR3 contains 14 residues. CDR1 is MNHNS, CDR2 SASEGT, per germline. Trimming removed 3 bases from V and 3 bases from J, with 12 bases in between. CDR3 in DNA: TGTGCCAGCAGTGAGGCAGGGTCCAGCTACGAGCAGTACTTC. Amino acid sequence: CASSEAGSSYEQYF.

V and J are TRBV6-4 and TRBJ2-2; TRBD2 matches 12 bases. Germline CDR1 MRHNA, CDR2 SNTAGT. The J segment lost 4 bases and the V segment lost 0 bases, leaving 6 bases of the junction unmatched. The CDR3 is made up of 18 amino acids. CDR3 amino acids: CASSDSKLAGGFTGELFF. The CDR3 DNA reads TGTGCCAGCAGTGACTCGAAACTAGCGGGAGGTTTCACCGGGGAGCTGTTTTTT.

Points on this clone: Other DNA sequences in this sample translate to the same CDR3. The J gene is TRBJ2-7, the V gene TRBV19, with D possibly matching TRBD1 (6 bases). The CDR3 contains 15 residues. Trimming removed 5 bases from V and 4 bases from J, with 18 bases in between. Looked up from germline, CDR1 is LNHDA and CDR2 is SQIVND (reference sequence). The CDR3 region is CASSLRQASWYEQYF. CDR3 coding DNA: TGTGCCAGTAGTCTCCGACAGGCCTCTTGGTACGAGCAGTACTTC.

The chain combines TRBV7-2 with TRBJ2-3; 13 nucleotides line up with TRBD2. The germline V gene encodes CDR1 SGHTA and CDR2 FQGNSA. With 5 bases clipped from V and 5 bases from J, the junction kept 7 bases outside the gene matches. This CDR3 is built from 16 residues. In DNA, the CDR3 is TGTGCCAGCAGCACGAGACTAGCGGGGGGCGGAGATACGCAGTATTTT. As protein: CASSTRLAGGGDTQYF.

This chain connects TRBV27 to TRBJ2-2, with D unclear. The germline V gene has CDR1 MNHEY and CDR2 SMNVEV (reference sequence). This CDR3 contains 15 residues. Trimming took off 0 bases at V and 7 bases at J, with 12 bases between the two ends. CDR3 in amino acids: CASSLSLPGGGELFF. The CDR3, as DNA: TGTGCCAGCAGTTTATCGCTGCCCGGCGGCGGGGAGCTGTTTTTT.

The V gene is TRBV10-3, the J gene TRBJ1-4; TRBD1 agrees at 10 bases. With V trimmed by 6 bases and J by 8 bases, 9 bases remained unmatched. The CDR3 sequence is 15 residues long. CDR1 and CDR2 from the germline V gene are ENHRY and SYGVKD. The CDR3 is CAISYDRGREEKLFF. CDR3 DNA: TGTGCCATCAGCTACGACAGGGGGCGGGAGGAAAAACTGTTTTTT.

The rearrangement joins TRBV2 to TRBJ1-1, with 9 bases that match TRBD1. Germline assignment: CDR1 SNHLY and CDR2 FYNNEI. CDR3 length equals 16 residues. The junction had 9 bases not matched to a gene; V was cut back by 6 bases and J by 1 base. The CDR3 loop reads CASSEMSGQGNTEAFF. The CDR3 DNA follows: TGTGCCAGCAGCGAGATGTCGGGACAGGGGAACACTGAAGCTTTCTTT.

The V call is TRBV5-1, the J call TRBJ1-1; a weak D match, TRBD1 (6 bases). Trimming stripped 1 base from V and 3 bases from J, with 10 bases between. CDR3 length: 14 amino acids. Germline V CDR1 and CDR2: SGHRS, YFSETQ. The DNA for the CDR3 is TGCGCCAGCAGCTTGACAGGGTACGACACTGAAGCTTTCTTT. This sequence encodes CASSLTGYDTEAFF.